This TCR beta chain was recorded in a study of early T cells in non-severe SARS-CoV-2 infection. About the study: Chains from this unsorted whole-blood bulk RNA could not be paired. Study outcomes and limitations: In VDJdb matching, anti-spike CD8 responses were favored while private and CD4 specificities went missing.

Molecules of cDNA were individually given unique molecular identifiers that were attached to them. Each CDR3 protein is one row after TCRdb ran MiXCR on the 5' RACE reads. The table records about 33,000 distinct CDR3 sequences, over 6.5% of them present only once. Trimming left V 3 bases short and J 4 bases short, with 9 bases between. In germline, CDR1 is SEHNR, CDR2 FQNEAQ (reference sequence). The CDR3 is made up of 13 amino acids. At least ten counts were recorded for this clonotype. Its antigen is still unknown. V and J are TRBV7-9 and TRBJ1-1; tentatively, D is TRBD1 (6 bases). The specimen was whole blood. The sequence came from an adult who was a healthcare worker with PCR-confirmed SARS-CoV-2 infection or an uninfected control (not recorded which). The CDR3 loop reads CASSLQGFTEAFF. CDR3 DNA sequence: TGTGCCAGCAGCTTGCAGGGGTTCACTGAAGCTTTCTTT.